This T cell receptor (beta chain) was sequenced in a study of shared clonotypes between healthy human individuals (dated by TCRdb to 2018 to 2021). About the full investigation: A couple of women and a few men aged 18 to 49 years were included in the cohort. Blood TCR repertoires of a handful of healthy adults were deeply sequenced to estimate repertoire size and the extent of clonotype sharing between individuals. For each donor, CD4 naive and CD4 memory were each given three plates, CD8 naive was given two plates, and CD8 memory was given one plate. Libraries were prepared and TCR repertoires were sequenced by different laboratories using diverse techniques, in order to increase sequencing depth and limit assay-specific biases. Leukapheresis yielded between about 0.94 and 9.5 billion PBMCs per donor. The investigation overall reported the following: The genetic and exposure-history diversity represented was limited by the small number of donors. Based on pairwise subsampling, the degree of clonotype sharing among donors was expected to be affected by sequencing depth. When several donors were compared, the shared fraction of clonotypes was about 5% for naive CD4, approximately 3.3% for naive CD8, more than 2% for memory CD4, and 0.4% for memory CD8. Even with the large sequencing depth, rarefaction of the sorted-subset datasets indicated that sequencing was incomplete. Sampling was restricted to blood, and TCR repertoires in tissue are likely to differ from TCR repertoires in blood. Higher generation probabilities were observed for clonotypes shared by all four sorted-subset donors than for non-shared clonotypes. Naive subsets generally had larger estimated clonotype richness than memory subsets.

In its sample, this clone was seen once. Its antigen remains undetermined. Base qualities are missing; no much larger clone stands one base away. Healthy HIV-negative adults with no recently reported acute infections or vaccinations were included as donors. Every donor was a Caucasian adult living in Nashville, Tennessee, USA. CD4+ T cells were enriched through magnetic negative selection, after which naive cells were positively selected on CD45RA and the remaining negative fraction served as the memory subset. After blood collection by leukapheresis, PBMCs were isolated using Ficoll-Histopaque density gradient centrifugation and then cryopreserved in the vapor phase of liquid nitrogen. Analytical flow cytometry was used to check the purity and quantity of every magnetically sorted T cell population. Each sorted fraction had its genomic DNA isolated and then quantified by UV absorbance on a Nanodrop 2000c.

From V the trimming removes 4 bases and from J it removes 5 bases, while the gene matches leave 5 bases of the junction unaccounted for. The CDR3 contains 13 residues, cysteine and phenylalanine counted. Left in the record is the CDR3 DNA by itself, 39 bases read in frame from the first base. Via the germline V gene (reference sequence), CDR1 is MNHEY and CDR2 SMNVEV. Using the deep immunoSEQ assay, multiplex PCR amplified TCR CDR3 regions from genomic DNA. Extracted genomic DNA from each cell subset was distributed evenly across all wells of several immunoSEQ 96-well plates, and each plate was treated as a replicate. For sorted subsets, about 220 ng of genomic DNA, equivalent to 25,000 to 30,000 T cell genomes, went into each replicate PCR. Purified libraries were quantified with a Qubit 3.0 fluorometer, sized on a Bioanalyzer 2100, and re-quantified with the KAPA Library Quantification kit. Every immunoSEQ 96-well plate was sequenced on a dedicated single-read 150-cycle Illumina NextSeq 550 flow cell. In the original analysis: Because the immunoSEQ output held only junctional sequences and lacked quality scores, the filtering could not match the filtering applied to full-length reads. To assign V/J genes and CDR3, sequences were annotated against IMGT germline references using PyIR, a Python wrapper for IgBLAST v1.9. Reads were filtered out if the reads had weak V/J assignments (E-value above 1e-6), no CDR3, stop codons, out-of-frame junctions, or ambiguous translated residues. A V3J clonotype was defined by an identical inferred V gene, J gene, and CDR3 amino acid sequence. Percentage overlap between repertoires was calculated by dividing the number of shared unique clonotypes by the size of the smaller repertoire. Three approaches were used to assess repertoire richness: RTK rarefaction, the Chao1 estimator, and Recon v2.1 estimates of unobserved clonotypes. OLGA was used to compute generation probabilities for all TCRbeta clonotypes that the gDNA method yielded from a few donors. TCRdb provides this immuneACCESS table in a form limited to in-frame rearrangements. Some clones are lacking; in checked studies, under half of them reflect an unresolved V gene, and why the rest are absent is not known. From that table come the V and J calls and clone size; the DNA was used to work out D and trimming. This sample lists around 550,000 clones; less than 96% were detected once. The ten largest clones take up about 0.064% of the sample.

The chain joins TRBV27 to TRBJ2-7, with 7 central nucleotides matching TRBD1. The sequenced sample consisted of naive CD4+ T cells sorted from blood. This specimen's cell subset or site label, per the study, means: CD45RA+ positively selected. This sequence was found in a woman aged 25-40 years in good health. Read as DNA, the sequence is TGTGCCAGCAGTTACCCACAGGGGCACGAGCAGTACTTC. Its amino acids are CASSYPQGHEQYF.